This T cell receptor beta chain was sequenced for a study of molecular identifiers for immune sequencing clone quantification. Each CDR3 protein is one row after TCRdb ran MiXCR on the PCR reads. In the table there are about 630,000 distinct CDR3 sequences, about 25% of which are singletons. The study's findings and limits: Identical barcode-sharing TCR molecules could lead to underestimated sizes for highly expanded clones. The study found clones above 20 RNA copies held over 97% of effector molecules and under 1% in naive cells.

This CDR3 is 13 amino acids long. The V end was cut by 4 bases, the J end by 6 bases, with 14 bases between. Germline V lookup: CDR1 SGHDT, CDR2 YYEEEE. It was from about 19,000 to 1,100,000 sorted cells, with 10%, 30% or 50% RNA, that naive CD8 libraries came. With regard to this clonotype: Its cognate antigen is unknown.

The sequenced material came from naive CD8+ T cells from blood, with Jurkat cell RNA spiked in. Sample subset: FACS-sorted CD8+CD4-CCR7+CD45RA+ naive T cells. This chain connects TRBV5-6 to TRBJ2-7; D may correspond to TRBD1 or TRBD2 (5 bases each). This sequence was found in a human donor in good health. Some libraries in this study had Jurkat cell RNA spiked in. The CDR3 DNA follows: TGTGCCAGCAGCGCCGGGGCAGCCTGCGAGCAGTACTTC. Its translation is CASSAGAACEQYF.